Sequencing of this TCR beta chain was carried out in a study of OX40 agonist ivuxolimab in advanced cancers. Germline CDR1 is SGHNT and CDR2 is YYREEE (reference sequence). V was clipped by 4 bases and J by 0 bases, with 14 bases between them. This CDR3 region has 16 residues. The study's findings and limits: Some patients who did not respond also had low normalized T-cell clonal expansion. In CD8+ T cells, expanded clones were on average more numerous than in CD4+. Specificity for antigen went undetermined in the expanded peripheral T cells.

In regard to this clone: The antigen is not known.

Assay used: immunoSEQ multiplex PCR; TCRdb lists only in-frame clones, some missing. The sample lists tens of thousands of clones; about 85% were seen once. This material consisted of CD4+ or CD8+ T cells sorted from blood, taken in a trial of the OX40 agonist ivuxolimab. This sequence joins TRBV5-4 and TRBJ2-1, with a weak D call TRBD1 (5 bases). The TCR comes from an adult with an advanced solid tumor such as melanoma, head and neck, liver or kidney cancer. The DNA for the CDR3 is TGTGCCAGCAGCCGCCCGGCAGGGCGCTCCTACAATGAGCAGTTCTTC. Translating gives CASSRPAGRSYNEQFF.